These 18 T cell receptor beta chains were all obtained from the same sample, sequenced in a study of Ad26.COV2.S vaccination and SARS-CoV-2 variants. Assay: immunoSEQ multiplex PCR; the TCRdb copy retains only in-frame clones and omits some. The table shows about 400,000 clones, with around nine tenths occurring only once. Treatment meaning: around 19 received Ad26.COV2.S at low or high dose, single or two shots; 5 received placebo; per-sample allocation not given. All samples were drawn on day 63, counting from the first vaccine or placebo injection. Sample: peripheral blood, taken in a trial of Ad26.COV2.S vaccine versus placebo. Source of these receptors: a person aged 18-65 years who received the Ad26.COV2.S COVID-19 vaccine or a placebo.

This clone was picked up one time. The gene calls are TRBV5-6 and TRBJ2-3, with D possibly TRBD1 on 5 matching bases. Between the trimmed V and J ends, which lost 0 bases and 3 bases, there was a span of 8 bases. Germline V gene data show CDR1 as SGHDT and CDR2 as YYEEEE. This CDR3 spans 14 amino acids. Here the CDR3 reads CASSLGAGTDTQYF. The CDR3 DNA follows: TGTGCCAGCAGCTTGGGGGCAGGGACAGATACGCAGTATTTT.

V and J are TRBV2 and TRBJ2-1; TRBD2 might be the D (7 bases). Germline V gene lookup returns CDR1 SNHLY and CDR2 FYNNEI. Trimming removed 6 bases at V and 6 bases at J, with 9 bases between. CDR3 length equals 12 residues. The CDR3 protein is CASRRGGNEQFF. The CDR3 DNA follows: TGTGCCAGCAGAAGGGGGGGCAATGAGCAGTTCTTC.

V is TRBV7-9 and J is TRBJ2-2, with 9 nucleotides matching TRBD1. The CDR3 has 17 amino acids. Germline CDR1 is SEHNR and CDR2 is FQNEAQ (reference sequence). V lost 1 base and J lost 7; bases outside the gene matches: 10. In DNA, the CDR3 is TGTGCCAGCAGCTTAGACCGGGACAGGGCGTTTTTCGGGGAGCTGTTTTTT. Amino acid sequence: CASSLDRDRAFFGELFF.

This rearrangement joins TRBV4-1 to TRBJ2-3; the match to TRBD2 covers 11 bases. The CDR3 contains 16 residues. Per germline, CDR1 MGHRA and CDR2 YSYEKL. J was trimmed by 6 bases and V by 3 bases; bases with no gene match: 8. The CDR3, as DNA: TGCGCCAGCAGCCAGAAAGTAGCGGGAGGGAGTGATACGCAGTATTTT. Protein sequence: CASSQKVAGGSDTQYF.

V and J are TRBV2 and TRBJ2-1; 8 bases match TRBD1. This CDR3 is built from 14 residues. CDR1 and CDR2 (germline): SNHLY, FYNNEI. The junction had 7 bases not matched to a gene; V was cut back by 7 bases and J by 5 bases. CDR3 DNA: TGTGCCAGCAAGGGACAGGCCAATAACAATGAGCAGTTCTTC. This encodes CASKGQANNNEQFF.

The chain links TRBV28 to TRBJ2-7; 10 bases are a match to TRBD2. Germline CDR1 is MDHEN and CDR2 is SYDVKM. V was pared by 5 bases and J by 5 bases, with 9 bases of the junction left unmatched. The CDR3 has 15 amino acids. CDR3 sequence reads: CASSPSSGSSHEQYF. The CDR3 bases are TGTGCCAGCAGTCCCTCTAGCGGGAGTAGCCACGAGCAGTACTTC.

The V and J genes are TRBV3-1 (or the pseudogene TRBV3-2) and TRBJ2-5; 9 bases match TRBD2. CDR1 is LGHDT, CDR2 YNNKEL, per germline (reference sequence). With 7 bases clipped from V and 4 bases from J, the junction kept 4 bases outside the gene matches. The CDR3 is 13 residues long. This CDR3 is CASNGGRGETQYF. CDR3 sequence (DNA): TGTGCCAGCAATGGCGGGAGGGGAGAGACCCAGTACTTC.

V usage is TRBV27 and J usage is TRBJ2-7; D is possibly TRBD2 (6 bases). The CDR3 is 11 residues long. Trimming removed 6 bases at V and 6 bases at J, with 9 bases between. The germline gives CDR1 MNHEY, CDR2 SMNVEV (reference sequence). The CDR3 DNA reads as TGTGCCAGCAGCGGCGGGGTCGAGCAGTACTTC. It codes for CASSGGVEQYF.

The rearrangement uses TRBV28 and TRBJ1-5, with no clear D. This CDR3 is built from 12 residues. Germline V gene lookup returns CDR1 MDHEN and CDR2 SYDVKM. Trimming left V 8 bases short and J 2 bases short, with 7 bases between. This CDR3 is CASEDGNQPQHF. As DNA, the CDR3 is TGTGCCAGCGAGGACGGCAATCAGCCCCAGCATTTT.

The rearrangement links TRBV19 to TRBJ2-3; possible D gene TRBD2, 6 bases. CDR3 length: 15 amino acids. Per the germline V gene, CDR1 is LNHDA and CDR2 is SQIVND (reference sequence). The V end lost 7 bases, the J end lost 1 base, and 15 bases lay between the germline ends. The CDR3 loop is CASKSGGTRTDTQYF. The CDR3 bases are TGTGCCAGTAAGAGTGGGGGGACCCGCACAGATACGCAGTATTTT.

This clone has only a few counts. The chain carries TRBV19 and TRBJ1-5; TRBD1 might be the D (5 bases). The V gene lost 1 base and the J gene lost 3 bases, with 16 bases spanning the gap. Germline values: CDR1 LNHDA, CDR2 SQIVND (reference sequence). The CDR3 contains 17 residues. The CDR3 reads CASSIGRHRTYNQPQHF. The DNA for the CDR3 is TGTGCCAGTAGTATAGGACGCCACAGGACTTACAATCAGCCCCAGCATTTT.

The chain joins TRBV7-3 to TRBJ2-5, with D uncertain. This CDR3 is 14 amino acids long. CDR1 SGHTA and CDR2 FQGTGA come from the germline V gene. Trimming pared 4 bases from V and 5 bases from J, leaving 14 bases between. CDR3 amino acids: CASSSGGSEETQYF. In nucleotides, the CDR3 is TGTGCCAGCAGCTCCGGCGGTTCAGAGGAGACCCAGTACTTC.

The chain couples TRBV6-5 to TRBJ1-1; 7 bases agree with TRBD1. CDR3 length: 14 amino acids. V dropped 7 bases and J dropped 6; count of bases not matched to a gene: 11. Germline lookup yields CDR1 MNHEY and CDR2 SVGAGI. CDR3 sequence reads: CASTSQGKGAEAFF. In DNA form, the CDR3 reads TGTGCCAGCACCTCACAGGGGAAAGGAGCTGAAGCTTTCTTT.

V is TRBV29-1 and J is TRBJ1-1; 9 bases are a match to TRBD1. The CDR3 is made up of 13 amino acids. Unmatched junction bases numbered 5, after V lost 6 bases and J lost 3 bases. CDR1 SQVTM and CDR2 ANQGSEA come from the germline V gene. CDR3 protein: CSVQTGGDTEAFF. The CDR3 bases are TGCAGCGTACAAACAGGGGGCGACACTGAAGCTTTCTTT.

This clone showed up just once. The rearrangement uses TRBV29-1 and TRBJ2-5; possible D gene TRBD1, 6 bases. The CDR3 length is 15 residues. V lost 2 bases and J 3 bases, leaving 16 bases between the germline ends. CDR1 and CDR2 (germline): SQVTM, ANQGSEA. This CDR3 reads CSVEHSGTKKETQYF. The CDR3 DNA is TGCAGCGTTGAACACTCCGGGACAAAAAAAGAGACCCAGTACTTC.

The chain links TRBV28 to TRBJ2-1, with 11 nucleotides matching TRBD2. The J segment lost 4 bases and the V segment lost 2 bases, leaving 7 bases of the junction unmatched. Per germline, CDR1 MDHEN and CDR2 SYDVKM. The CDR3 runs 17 residues. Written as DNA, the CDR3 is TGTGCCAGCAGTTTAAAGTTCGGGACTAGCGGATACAATGAGCAGTTCTTC. As protein: CASSLKFGTSGYNEQFF.

The chain recombines TRBV3-1 (or the pseudogene TRBV3-2) with TRBJ2-7, with no clear D. The CDR3 totals 12 residues. Trimming stripped 1 base from V and 6 bases from J, with 7 bases between. CDR1 is LGHDT, CDR2 YNNKEL, per germline (reference sequence). CDR3 nucleotide sequence: TGTGCCAGCAGCCAAGGGGTGGGCGAGCAGTACTTC. Translated: CASSQGVGEQYF.

This clone was counted a single time. V and J are TRBV2 and TRBJ1-4, with D hard to call. Germline loops: CDR1 SNHLY, CDR2 FYNNEI. Trimming took off 8 bases at V and 3 bases at J, with 7 bases between the two ends. The CDR3 has 12 residues. The CDR3 sequence: CASRPANEKLFF. The DNA for the CDR3 is TGTGCCAGCCGGCCCGCTAATGAAAAACTGTTTTTT.